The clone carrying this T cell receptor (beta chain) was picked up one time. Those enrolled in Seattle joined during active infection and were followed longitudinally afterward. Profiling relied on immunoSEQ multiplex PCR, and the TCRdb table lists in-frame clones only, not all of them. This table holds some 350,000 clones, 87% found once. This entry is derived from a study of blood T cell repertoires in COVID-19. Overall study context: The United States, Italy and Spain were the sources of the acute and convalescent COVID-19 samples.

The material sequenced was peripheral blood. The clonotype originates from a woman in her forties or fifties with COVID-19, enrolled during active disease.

CDR3 region: CASSYSGSGRTNEQFF. The CDR3 bases are TGTGCCAGCAGTTACTCGGGGAGCGGGAGAACGAATGAGCAGTTCTTC. J is TRBJ2-1 and V is TRBV6-2 or TRBV6-3, with 8 bases fitting TRBD2. The germline CDR1 and CDR2 sequences are MNHEY and SVGEGT. The CDR3 consists of 16 residues. Trimming cost V 0 bases and J 7 bases; bases outside gene matches: 8.